These 20 T cell receptor beta chains were sequenced from one sample in a study of shared clonotypes between healthy human individuals. Generated by immunoSEQ multiplex PCR, the TCRdb table keeps only in-frame clones and is missing some. The table records about 2 million clones, just under 95% of them present only once. CD8 cells classed as naive were CD45RO-negative and positively selected for CCR7, excluding terminally differentiated effector memory CD45RA+ cells. What was sequenced was naive CD8+ T cells sorted from blood. All receptors come from a young man in good health.

The chain carries TRBV29-1 and TRBJ1-2; D is perhaps TRBD1 (6 bases). The CDR3 is made up of 15 amino acids. Germline V gives CDR1 SQVTM, CDR2 ANQGSEA. V shed 6 bases and J shed 2 bases, with 19 bases lying between them. As DNA, the CDR3 is TGCAGCGTCGAGGGTGTAGGGGGACAAAACTATGGCTACACCTTC. It specifies CSVEGVGGQNYGYTF.

CDR3 sequence: CASSLAGGPTETQYF. The CDR3 DNA reads TGCGCCAGCAGCCTAGCGGGAGGGCCCACGGAGACCCAGTACTTC. This sequence joins TRBV10-2 and TRBJ2-5; TRBD2 matches at 12 bases. CDR3 size: 15 residues. Germline CDR1 is WSHSY and CDR2 is SAAADI. Germline trimming cut 6 bases from V and 5 bases from J; bases unmatched to any gene: 7.

The rearrangement links TRBV28 to TRBJ2-7, with D unclear. Germline V lookup: CDR1 MDHEN, CDR2 SYDVKM. Trimming stripped 7 bases from V and 0 bases from J, with 10 bases between. The CDR3 sequence is 13 residues long. The CDR3 spells CASTPGSSYEQYF. DNA of the CDR3: TGTGCCAGCACCCCCGGTTCCTCCTACGAGCAGTACTTC.

This chain links TRBV13 with TRBJ1-2, with TRBD1 identical over 9 bases. V gave up 3 bases and J gave up 6 bases; unmatched junction bases: 2. Germline CDR1 and CDR2: PRHDT and FYEKMQ (reference sequence). CDR3 size: 13 residues. CDR3 bases: TGTGCCAGCAGCTTTGGACAGGGGAATGGCTACACCTTC. This gives the protein CASSFGQGNGYTF.

Only a few counts were recorded for this clone. The chain uses TRBV9 and TRBJ1-2, with a tentative D call TRBD1 (5 bases). The CDR3 has 17 residues. Deletions cut 3 bases from V and 2 bases from J, with 20 bases between. In germline, CDR1 is SGDLS, CDR2 YYNGEE. CDR3 sequence reads: CASSGLGTQLMNYGYTF. As DNA, the CDR3 is TGTGCCAGCAGCGGTCTAGGGACTCAACTAATGAACTATGGCTACACCTTC. Full variable domain (missing parts from reference TRBV9 and TRBJ1-2): DSGVTQTPKHLITATGQRVTLRCSPRSGDLSVYWYQQSLDQGLQFLIQYYNGEERAKGNILERFSAQQFPDLHSELNLSSLELGDSALYFCASSGLGTQLMNYGYTFGSGTRLTVV.

The CDR3, as DNA: TGTGCCAGCAGCCCATGGACAGGGAGCACAGATACGCAGTATTTT. It yields the protein CASSPWTGSTDTQYF. The V gene is TRBV5-6, the J gene TRBJ2-3; TRBD1 matches at 8 bases. The CDR3 runs 15 residues. The germline V gene encodes CDR1 SGHDT and CDR2 YYEEEE. The junction had 4 bases not matched to a gene; V was cut back by 4 bases and J by 0 bases.

The chain has TRBV4-1 and TRBJ2-3; 11 bases map to TRBD2. The CDR3 spans 17 residues. The junction had 8 bases not matched to a gene; V was cut back by 4 bases and J by 2 bases. CDR1 and CDR2 from the germline V gene are MGHRA and YSYEKL. CDR3 residues: CASSPLIAGGTTDTQYF. The DNA of the CDR3 is TGCGCCAGCAGCCCCCTCATAGCGGGGGGGACCACAGATACGCAGTATTTT.

The J gene is TRBJ1-5, the V gene TRBV6-1, with D perhaps TRBD1 (6 bases). V was clipped by 3 bases and J by 2 bases, with 11 bases between them. There are 15 residues in the CDR3. CDR1 is MNHNS and CDR2 is SASEGT in the germline V gene. CDR3 protein: CASSDRGMGNQPQHF. In nucleotides, the CDR3 is TGTGCCAGCAGTGACAGGGGAATGGGCAATCAGCCCCAGCATTTT.

Worth noting for this clone: The same CDR3 can be traced to other DNA sequences in this sample. The rearrangement uses TRBV7-9 and TRBJ2-5; the D is unclear. This CDR3 is 13 amino acids long. The germline CDR1 and CDR2 sequences are SEHNR and FQNEAQ (reference sequence). V lost 2 bases to trimming and J lost 2 bases, with 6 bases between them. The CDR3 sequence is CASSLPEQETQYF. In DNA form, the CDR3 reads TGTGCCAGCAGCTTACCGGAACAAGAGACCCAGTACTTC.

The rearrangement links TRBV13 to TRBJ1-2; D remains ambiguous. The V end was cut by 2 bases, the J end by 4 bases, with 20 bases between. This CDR3 has 17 amino acids. The germline CDR1 and CDR2 sequences are PRHDT and FYEKMQ (reference sequence). The DNA of the CDR3 is TGTGCCAGCAGCTTACTATCGGACCCCAGGTGGAGCTATGGCTACACCTTC. It codes for CASSLLSDPRWSYGYTF. Using reference TRBV13 and TRBJ1-2 for the parts outside the CDR3, the full variable domain is AAGVIQSPRHLIKEKRETATLKCYPIPRHDTVYWYQQGPGQDPQFLISFYEKMQSDKGSIPDRFSAQQFSDYHSELNMSSLELGDSALYFCASSLLSDPRWSYGYTFGSGTRLTVV.

The rearrangement uses TRBV19 and TRBJ2-7, with 9 bases matching TRBD2. This CDR3 is built from 15 residues. From germline, CDR1 is LNHDA and CDR2 SQIVND (reference sequence). V lost 9 bases and J lost 2; bases outside the gene matches: 11. Here the CDR3 DNA reads TGTGCCAGCGCCCACGGGGTAGCGGGAGCCTACGAGCAGTACTTC. Its translation is CASAHGVAGAYEQYF.

This clone was picked up one time. The V call is TRBV6-5, the J call TRBJ1-4; D uncertain. The CDR3 runs 14 residues. Trimming took 0 bases from V and 6 from J, leaving 8 bases between them. Germline loops: CDR1 MNHEY, CDR2 SVGAGI. The CDR3 coding sequence is TGTGCCAGCAGTTACTCGTGGGGAGATGAAAAACTGTTTTTT. Amino acid sequence: CASSYSWGDEKLFF.

The V and J genes are TRBV15 and TRBJ2-7; D might be TRBD1 (5 bases). The CDR3 runs 14 residues. Germline V CDR1 and CDR2: LNHNV, YYDKDF (reference sequence). The V gene lost 2 bases and the J gene lost 5 bases, with 13 bases spanning the gap. Written as DNA, the CDR3 is TGTGCCACCAGCAGACTACCTGGGGCGCACGAGCAGTACTTC. This encodes CATSRLPGAHEQYF.

The chain is built from TRBV6-6 and TRBJ2-7; TRBD1 might be the D (6 bases). Trimming took off 8 bases at V and 0 bases at J, with 11 bases between the two ends. The CDR3 consists of 13 residues. Germline-derived CDR1 and CDR2 are MNHNY and SVGAGI (reference sequence). For the CDR3, the DNA is TGTGCCAGCTTGGACAGCAGCTCCTACGAGCAGTACTTC. As protein: CASLDSSSYEQYF.

This rearrangement joins TRBV5-1 to TRBJ1-1, with 9 bases that match TRBD1. Losses at the gene ends were 3 bases for V and 6 bases for J; bases not matched to a gene: 0. From germline, CDR1 is SGHRS and CDR2 YFSETQ. The CDR3 extends over 12 amino acids. The CDR3 DNA sequence: TGCGCCAGCAGCTGGGACAGGGCTGAAGCTTTCTTT. Amino acid sequence: CASSWDRAEAFF.

This sequence joins TRBV19 and TRBJ2-7; TRBD2 agrees at 8 bases. There are 15 residues in the CDR3. The J segment lost 3 bases and the V segment lost 3 bases, leaving 7 bases of the junction unmatched. The germline gives CDR1 LNHDA, CDR2 SQIVND (reference sequence). CDR3: CASSMGSGTSYEQYF. CDR3 sequence (DNA): TGTGCCAGTAGTATGGGCTCCGGGACTAGCTACGAGCAGTACTTC. Using reference TRBV19 and TRBJ2-7 for the parts outside the CDR3, the full variable domain is DGGITQSPKYLFRKEGQNVTLSCEQNLNHDAMYWYRQDPGQGLRLIYYSQIVNDFQKGDIAEGYSVSREKKESFPLTVTSAQKNPTAFYLCASSMGSGTSYEQYFGPGTRLTVT.

This clone was recorded once. V is TRBV10-1 and J is TRBJ2-5; tentative D call: TRBD1 (7 bases). Trimming cost V 3 bases and J 7 bases, with 24 bases left between them. This CDR3 spans 17 amino acids. Germline V gene data show CDR1 as WNHNN and CDR2 as SYGVQD (reference sequence). The CDR3 is CASSEELQGGQETTQYF. The DNA for the CDR3 is TGCGCCAGCAGTGAAGAGTTACAGGGAGGACAGGAAACGACCCAGTACTTC.

The rearrangement joins TRBV5-6 to TRBJ2-3; maybe TRBD2 (5 bases). Germline loops: CDR1 SGHDT, CDR2 YYEEEE. The CDR3 contains 15 residues. Trimming pared 5 bases from V and 6 bases from J, leaving 19 bases between. In DNA form, the CDR3 reads TGTGCCAGCAGGACCCCATGGGGTAGAGGGGATACGCAGTATTTT. As protein: CASRTPWGRGDTQYF.

The chain employs TRBV15 and TRBJ1-1; D not certain. This CDR3 region has 15 residues. Germline V CDR1 and CDR2: LNHNV, YYDKDF (reference sequence). V lost 8 bases and J 5 bases, leaving 21 bases between the germline ends. The CDR3 loop reads CATLPARSSGTEAFF. For the CDR3, the DNA is TGTGCCACCTTACCCGCGAGGTCGTCCGGGACTGAAGCTTTCTTT.

This clone has a single count. Other DNA sequences from this sample encode an identical CDR3 as well. The chain links TRBV30 to TRBJ2-7; D gene ambiguous. Germline values: CDR1 GTSNPN, CDR2 SVGIG (reference sequence). Between the trimmed V and J ends, which lost 5 bases and 0 bases, there was a span of 5 bases. The CDR3 runs to 11 residues. The CDR3 sequence: CAWASSYEQYF. CDR3 bases: TGTGCCTGGGCTTCCTCCTACGAGCAGTACTTC.